Given below is one T cell receptor (beta chain) in context. The antigen is undetermined. This sample stems from a study of a mutant IDH1 vaccine in newly diagnosed glioma. On the study more broadly: Before enrollment, the patients had been treated with radiotherapy alone, temozolomide alone, or both together. Most of them had received both.

CDR3 size: 12 residues. V lost 11 bases, J lost 1 base, and 11 bases lay in between. Germline-derived CDR1 and CDR2 are MDHEN and SYDVKM. General study points: Pseudoprogression apparently tracked independently of changes in top peripheral T cell clonotypes. Among patients, around 93% showed immune responses induced by the vaccine.

Method: immunoSEQ multiplex PCR; TCRdb's copy keeps in-frame clones and lacks some. This table has 12,000 to 15,000 clones, approximately 92% appearing once. Described time point: baseline, week 1 (first vaccination visit). Indicated treatment: pre-vaccination baseline after standard-of-care therapy. New WHO grade 3 or 4 IDH1-mutant, ATRX-lost astrocytomas were present in all donors. This specimen consisted of PBMCs, obtained from a glioma patient treated with radiotherapy, temozolomide or both. The receptor's source is a middle-aged woman with glioma. Some clones in this sample may be carry-over from other donors' samples. The chain has TRBV28 and TRBJ1-1; D is possibly TRBD1 (5 bases). CDR3 loop: CAGTTGNTEAFF. CDR3 coding DNA: TGTGCCGGAACCACAGGGAACACTGAAGCTTTCTTT.